The 4 T cell receptor beta chains given below trace back to one sample, sequenced in a study of low-dose radiotherapy and immunotherapy resistance in tumors. The time point is: before trial treatment. TRAV- and TRBV-specific primers primed first-strand cDNA, covering alpha and beta chains. PCR amplification of the TCRs was performed with Phusion for 20 to 25 PCR cycles, and it relied on a constant-region primer together with a V-primer adapter. TCRdb recomputed calls from the reads with MiXCR, one row per CDR3 protein. The data show tens of thousands of distinct CDR3 sequences, with roughly a sixth seen just once and less than 3.5% held by the top ten. Sequenced material: PBMCs, taken before treatment. The origin of the receptors is a male donor with prostate cancer.

This clonotype was seen at least ten times. The chain employs TRBV14 and TRBJ2-7; D tentatively reads TRBD1 or TRBD2 (6 bases each). Germline CDR1 SGHDN, CDR2 FVKESK. V dropped 4 bases and J dropped 2 bases, with 15 bases sitting between them. This CDR3 contains 15 residues. The CDR3 bases are TGTGCCAGCAGCCCGAGGAGGGGGATCCCCTACGAGCAGTACTTC. Amino acids: CASSPRRGIPYEQYF.

This clonotype was seen many times. This chain links TRBV6-6 with TRBJ1-5; TRBD1 might be the D (5 bases). V was trimmed by 8 bases and J by 6 bases, leaving 14 bases between them. Germline lookup yields CDR1 MNHNY and CDR2 SVGAGI (reference sequence). The CDR3 contains 13 residues. CDR3 region: CASRRAEGQPQHF. CDR3 nucleotide sequence: TGTGCCAGCCGCAGGGCGGAGGGTCAGCCCCAGCATTTT.

This clonotype was found a few times. Here the CDR3 reads CASSPGRSQETQYF. In DNA, the CDR3 is TGTGCCAGCAGTCCCGGACGGTCCCAAGAGACCCAGTACTTC. The chain combines TRBV2 with TRBJ2-1, with D unclear. The better agreement between TRBJ2-5 and the DNA end casts doubt on the J call. Germline CDR1 and CDR2: SNHLY and FYNNEI. The length of the CDR3 is 14 residues.

This clonotype has ten or more counts. The rearrangement links TRBV4-1 to TRBJ2-5, with a tentative D call TRBD2 (6 bases). V was cut by 4 bases and J by 2 bases, with 11 bases left in between. This CDR3 has 14 amino acids. Germline V gene sequence: CDR1 MGHRA, CDR2 YSYEKL. CDR3 in DNA: TGCGCCAGCAGCCCGGCTGGGGGGCAAGAGACCCAGTACTTC. Residues: CASSPAGGQETQYF.